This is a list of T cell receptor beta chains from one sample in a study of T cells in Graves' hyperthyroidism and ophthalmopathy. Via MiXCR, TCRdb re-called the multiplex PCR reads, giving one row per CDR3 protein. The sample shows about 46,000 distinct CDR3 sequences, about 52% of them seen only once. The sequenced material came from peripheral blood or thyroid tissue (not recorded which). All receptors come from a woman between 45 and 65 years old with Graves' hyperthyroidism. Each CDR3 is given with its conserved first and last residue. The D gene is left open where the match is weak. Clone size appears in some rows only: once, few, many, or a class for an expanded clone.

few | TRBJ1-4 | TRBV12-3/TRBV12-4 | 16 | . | TGTGCCAGCAGCCACTATGGAGGAGGGGGAAATGAAAAACTGTTTTTT | CASSHYGGGGNEKLFF
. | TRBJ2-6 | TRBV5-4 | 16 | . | TGTGCCAGCAGCAGTGGGAGGGGGCGTGGGGCCAACGTCCTGACTTTC | CASSSGRGRGANVLTF
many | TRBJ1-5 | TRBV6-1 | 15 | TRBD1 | TGTGCCAGCAGTGCCCGGGACAGTAGCAATCAGCCCCAGCATTTT | CASSARDSSNQPQHF
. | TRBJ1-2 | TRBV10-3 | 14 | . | TGTGCCATCAGGGCCGCAGGGCCCGCCCGCGGCTACACCTTC | CAIRAAGPARGYTF
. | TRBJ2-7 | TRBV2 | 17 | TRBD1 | TGTGCCAGCAGTTGGGACAGGGCAAGACGGGGGTCCTACGAGCAGTACTTC | CASSWDRARRGSYEQYF
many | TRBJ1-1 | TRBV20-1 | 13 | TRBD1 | TGCAGTGCTACCCAATTACAGGGGGCTGAAGCTTTCTTT | CSATQLQGAEAFF
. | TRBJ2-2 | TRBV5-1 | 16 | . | TGCGCCAGCAGCTTAACAGGCGAATCGAACACCGGGGAGCTGTTTTTT | CASSLTGESNTGELFF
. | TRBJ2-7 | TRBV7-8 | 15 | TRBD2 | TGTGCCAGCAGCTTCGGACTAGCGGAGTCCTACGAGCAGTACTTC | CASSFGLAESYEQYF
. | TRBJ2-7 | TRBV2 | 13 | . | TGTGCCAGCAAAATGGGGGGTCTCTACGAGCAGTACTTC | CASKMGGLYEQYF
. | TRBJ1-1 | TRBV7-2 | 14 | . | TGTGCCAGCAGCTTCGGCGCTATGAGCACTGAAGCTTTCTTT | CASSFGAMSTEAFF
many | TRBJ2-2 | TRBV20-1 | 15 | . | TGCAGTGCTAGCCGACGAGGCCCGAACACCGGGGAGCTGTTTTTT | CSASRRGPNTGELFF
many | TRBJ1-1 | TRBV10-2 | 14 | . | TGCGCCAGCAGTTTCTCTTCCTCAAGATGGGGAGCTTTCTTT | CASSFSSSRWGAFF
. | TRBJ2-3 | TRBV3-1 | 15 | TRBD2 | TGTGCCAGCAGCCAAGGGACTAGCGACACAGATACGCAGTATTTT | CASSQGTSDTDTQYF
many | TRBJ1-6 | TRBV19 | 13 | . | TGTGCCAGTAGTACGGTCCATAATTCACCCCTCCACTTT | CASSTVHNSPLHF
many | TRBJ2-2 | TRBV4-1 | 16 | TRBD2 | TGCGCCAGCAGACGACTAGCGGGGGCGGACACCGGGGAGCTGTTTTTT | CASRRLAGADTGELFF
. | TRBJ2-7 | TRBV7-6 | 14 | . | TGTGCCGGCAGCGCACCGGGACCGCAATCCGAGCAGTACTTC | CAGSAPGPQSEQYF
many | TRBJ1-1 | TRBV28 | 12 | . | TGTGCCAGCCGCCTCGCGAACACTGAAGCTTTCTTT | CASRLANTEAFF
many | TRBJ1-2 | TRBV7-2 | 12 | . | TGTGCCAGCAGCTCTAGGTACTATGGCTACACCTTC | CASSSRYYGYTF
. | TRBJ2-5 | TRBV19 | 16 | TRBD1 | TGTGCCAGTAGTACTTCGACAGGGAGCCTAAGGGAGACCCAGTACTTC | CASSTSTGSLRETQYF
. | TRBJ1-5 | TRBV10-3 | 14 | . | TGTGCCATCAGTGGGGGGGGGTCGGATCAGCCCCAGCATTTT | CAISGGGSDQPQHF
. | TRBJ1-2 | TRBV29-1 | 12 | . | TGCAGCGTTCTGGCAGGGGACGTAGGCTACACCTTC | CSVLAGDVGYTF
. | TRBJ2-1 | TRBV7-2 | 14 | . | TGTGCCAGCAGCCCCCAAAGGGAGACGGGTGAGCAGTTCTTC | CASSPQRETGEQFF
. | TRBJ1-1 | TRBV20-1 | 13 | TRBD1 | TGCAGTGCAACGGACAGGGGGGGGTTGGAAGCTTTCTTT | CSATDRGGLEAFF
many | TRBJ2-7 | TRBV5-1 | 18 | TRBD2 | TGCGCCAGCAGCTTGGTGGCTAGCGGGAGAATGGGCTCCTACGAGCAGTACTTC | CASSLVASGRMGSYEQYF
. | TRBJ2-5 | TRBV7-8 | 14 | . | TGTGCCAGCTCACCACGTGCGGCGAGGGAGACCCAGTACTTC | CASSPRAARETQYF
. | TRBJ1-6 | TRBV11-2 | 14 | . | TGTGCCAGCAGCGACGGGACCTATAATTCACCCCTCCACTTT | CASSDGTYNSPLHF
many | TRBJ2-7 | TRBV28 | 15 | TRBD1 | TGTGCCAGCAGTCCCCAGGGGGACGGCTACTACGAGCAGTACTTC | CASSPQGDGYYEQYF
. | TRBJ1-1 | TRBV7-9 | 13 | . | TGTGCCAGCAGCTTATTCGGGGGCACTGAGGCTTTCTTT | CASSLFGGTEAFF
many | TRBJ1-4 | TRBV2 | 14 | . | TGTGCCAGCAGGAACAGGGTCGGGGATGAAAAACTGTTTTTT | CASRNRVGDEKLFF
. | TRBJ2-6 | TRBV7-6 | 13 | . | TGTGCCAGCAGTCCACCCGGGGCCAACGTCCTGACTTTC | CASSPPGANVLTF
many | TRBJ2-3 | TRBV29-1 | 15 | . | TGCAGCGTTCAAAAGGACAGCTCTAGCACAGATACGCAGTATTTT | CSVQKDSSSTDTQYF
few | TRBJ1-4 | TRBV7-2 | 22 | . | . | CASSFYICSARSTGGMDEKLFF
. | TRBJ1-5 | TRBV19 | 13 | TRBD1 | TGTGCCAGTCGAGGACAGGGTGATCAGCCCCAGCATTTT | CASRGQGDQPQHF
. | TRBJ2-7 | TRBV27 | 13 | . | TGTGCCAGCAGTTTAAAGGGGGTCGGCGAGCAGTACTTC | CASSLKGVGEQYF
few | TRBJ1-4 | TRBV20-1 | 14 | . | TGCAGTTCTGAAGGTCACGGCCAGAATGAAAAACTGTTTTTT | CSSEGHGQNEKLFF
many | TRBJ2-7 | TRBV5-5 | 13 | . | TGTGCCAGCAGCAATGGAGATTCCTACGAGCAGTACTTC | CASSNGDSYEQYF
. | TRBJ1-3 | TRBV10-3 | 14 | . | TGTGCCATCAGTGCGCAGGGTGTAGGAAACACCATATATTTT | CAISAQGVGNTIYF
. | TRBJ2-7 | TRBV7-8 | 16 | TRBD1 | TGTGCCAGCAGCTACGGATCAAGGACAGGGGACTACGAGCAGTACTTC | CASSYGSRTGDYEQYF
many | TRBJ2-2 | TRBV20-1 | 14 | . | TGCAGTGCTAGAGGGCTTGGAGGTGACGGGGAGCTGTTTTTT | CSARGLGGDGELFF
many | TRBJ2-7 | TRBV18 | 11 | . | TGTGCCAGCTCACCAGGCTACGAGCAGTACTTC | CASSPGYEQYF
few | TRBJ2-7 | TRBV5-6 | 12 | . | TGTGCCAGCAGCTTCAAAGGGGGCGAGCAGTACTTC | CASSFKGGEQYF
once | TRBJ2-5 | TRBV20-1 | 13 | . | TGCAGTGCCGCCGGGCCTGGCGGGGAGACCCAGTACTTC | CSAAGPGGETQYF
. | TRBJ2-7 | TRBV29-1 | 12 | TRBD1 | TGCAGCGTTAGGGACAGTGGCTACGAGCAGTACTTC | CSVRDSGYEQYF
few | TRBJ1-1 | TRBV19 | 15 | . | TGTGCCAGTATAATTCCGGGACAACCGAACACTGAAGCTTTCTTT | CASIIPGQPNTEAFF
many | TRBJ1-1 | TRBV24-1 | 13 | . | TGTGCCACCAGTGAAGCGGGCGGCACTGAAGCTTTCTTT | CATSEAGGTEAFF